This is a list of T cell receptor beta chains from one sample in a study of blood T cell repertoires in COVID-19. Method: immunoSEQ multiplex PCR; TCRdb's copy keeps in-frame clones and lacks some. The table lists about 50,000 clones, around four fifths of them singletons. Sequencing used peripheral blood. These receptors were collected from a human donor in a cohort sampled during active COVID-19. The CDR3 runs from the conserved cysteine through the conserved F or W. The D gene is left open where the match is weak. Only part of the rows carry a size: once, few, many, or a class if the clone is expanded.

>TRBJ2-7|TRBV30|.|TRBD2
CAWRGGSWKQYF
TGTGCCTGGAGAGGCGGGAGTTGGAAGCAGTACTTC
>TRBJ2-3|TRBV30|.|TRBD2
CAWSSIGGGAFTDTQYF
TGTGCCTGGAGTTCCATTGGCGGGGGGGCTTTCACAGATACGCAGTATTTT
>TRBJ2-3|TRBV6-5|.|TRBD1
CASGGQGTDTQYF
TGTGCCAGCGGAGGACAGGGGACAGATACGCAGTATTTT
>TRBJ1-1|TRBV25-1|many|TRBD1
CASSARDRVGEAFF
TGTGCCAGCAGTGCCCGGGACAGGGTCGGTGAAGCTTTCTTT
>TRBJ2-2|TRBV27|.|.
CASSLPVSGELFF
TGTGCCAGCAGTTTACCTGTGAGCGGGGAGCTGTTTTTT
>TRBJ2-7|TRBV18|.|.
CASSPGVVEKQYF
TGTGCCAGCTCACCCGGAGTGGTTGAGAAGCAGTACTTC
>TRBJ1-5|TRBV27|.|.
CASSLRGIYQPQHF
TGTGCCAGCAGTTTGAGGGGGATCTATCAGCCCCAGCATTTT
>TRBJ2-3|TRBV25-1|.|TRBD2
CASSEYRGGGLYF
TGTGCCAGCAGTGAATATAGGGGCGGGGGGCTGTATTTT
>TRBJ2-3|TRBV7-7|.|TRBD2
CASSLAPSGGADTQYF
TGTGCTAGCAGCTTAGCGCCTAGCGGGGGGGCAGATACGCAGTATTTT
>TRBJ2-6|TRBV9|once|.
CASSVGQGTSGANVLTF
TGTGCCAGCAGCGTAGGGCAGGGGACCTCTGGGGCCAACGTCCTGACTTTC
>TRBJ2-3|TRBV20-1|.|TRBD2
CSASPGLAGDTQYF
TGCAGTGCTAGTCCGGGACTAGCGGGAGATACGCAGTATTTT
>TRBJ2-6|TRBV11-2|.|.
CASSLFAGSSGANVLTF
TGTGCCAGCAGCTTATTTGCGGGTTCCTCTGGGGCCAACGTCCTGACTTTC
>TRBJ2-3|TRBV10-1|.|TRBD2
CASSESLAGGPSDTQYF
TGCGCCAGCAGTGAATCACTAGCGGGGGGGCCTTCCGATACGCAGTATTTT
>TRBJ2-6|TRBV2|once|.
CASSGTSGANVLTF
TGTGCCAGCAGTGGGACTTCTGGGGCCAACGTCCTGACTTTC
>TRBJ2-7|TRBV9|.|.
CASSVALSSEQYF
TGTGCCAGCAGCGTAGCGCTTAGCTCCGAGCAGTACTTC
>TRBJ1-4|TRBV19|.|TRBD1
CASSIGGQPNEKLFF
TGTGCCAGTAGTATAGGGGGACAGCCTAATGAAAAACTGTTTTTT
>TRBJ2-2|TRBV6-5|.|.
CASSPGDPGELFF
TGTGCCAGCAGCCCAGGGGATCCCGGGGAGCTGTTTTTT
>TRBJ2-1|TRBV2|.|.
CASTERTYEQFF
TGTGCCAGCACCGAACGGACTTATGAGCAGTTCTTC
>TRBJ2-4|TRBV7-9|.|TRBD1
CASSSGQGDYKNIQYF
TGTGCCAGCAGCTCCGGACAGGGGGACTACAAAAACATTCAGTACTTC
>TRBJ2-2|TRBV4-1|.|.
CASSQDRSGANTGELFF
TGCGCCAGCAGCCAAGATCGGTCCGGGGCGAACACCGGGGAGCTGTTTTTT
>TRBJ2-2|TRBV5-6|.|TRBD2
CASSLYGVAGNTGELFF
TGTGCCAGCAGCTTGTACGGAGTAGCGGGGAACACCGGGGAGCTGTTTTTT
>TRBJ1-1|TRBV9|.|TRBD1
CASSVGQGAVTEAFF
TGTGCCAGCAGCGTAGGACAGGGGGCGGTCACTGAAGCTTTCTTT
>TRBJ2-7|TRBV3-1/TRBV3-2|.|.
CASSQDRPYEQYF
TGTGCCAGCAGCCAGGACAGACCCTACGAGCAGTACTTC
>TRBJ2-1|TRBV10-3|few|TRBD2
CAISGGGAYNEQFF
TGTGCCATCAGTGGCGGGGGGGCCTACAATGAGCAGTTCTTC
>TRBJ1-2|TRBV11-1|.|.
CASSPVQGNYGYTF
TGTGCCAGCAGCCCAGTACAGGGTAACTATGGCTACACCTTC
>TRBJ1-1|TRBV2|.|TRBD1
CASKGQGVSFF
TGTGCCAGCAAGGGACAGGGGGTCTCTTTCTTT
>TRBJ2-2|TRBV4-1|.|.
CASSQDRTRTAGELFF
TGCGCCAGCAGCCAAGATAGGACTCGAACGGCCGGGGAGCTGTTTTTT
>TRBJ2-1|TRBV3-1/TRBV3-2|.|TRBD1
CASSQVLGGINEQFF
TGTGCCAGCAGCCAAGTCTTAGGGGGCATCAATGAGCAGTTCTTC
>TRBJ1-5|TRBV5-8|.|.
CASSSGFGVSQPQHF
TGTGCCAGCAGCTCAGGGTTTGGTGTGAGTCAGCCCCAGCATTTT
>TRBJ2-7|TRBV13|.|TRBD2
CASSFDSRGGYEQYF
TGTGCCAGCAGCTTCGACTCCCGGGGGGGATACGAGCAGTACTTC
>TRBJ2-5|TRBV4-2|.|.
CASSQGPGIQETQYF
TGTGCCAGCAGCCAAGGACCGGGAATCCAAGAGACCCAGTACTTC
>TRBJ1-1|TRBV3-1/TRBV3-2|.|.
CASSQDSGSEAFF
TGTGCCAGCAGCCAAGATAGCGGGTCCGAAGCTTTCTTT